This T cell receptor (beta chain) stems from a study of molecular identifiers for immune sequencing clone quantification. Overall study findings and caveats: Jurkat TCR RNA spiked in from one cell (amid about 1 million naive cells) was reportedly detectable.

The CDR3 is made up of 14 amino acids. Trimming cost V 6 bases and J 0 bases; bases outside gene matches: 4. In germline, CDR1 is DFQATT, CDR2 SNEGSKA (reference sequence). TCRdb processed the PCR reads anew with MiXCR; each CDR3 protein has one entry. Among about 630,000 distinct CDR3 sequences, roughly 25% were seen once, and the ten largest hold 0.75% to 0.8%. This clonotype was counted ten times or more. Antigen: not known. The chain is built from TRBV20-1 and TRBJ2-2; the match to TRBD1 covers 7 bases. The receptor was isolated from a human donor in good health. Some libraries in this study had Jurkat cell RNA spiked in. Sequencing was done on a sample of naive CD8+ T cells from blood, with Jurkat cell RNA spiked in. Subset defined: FACS-sorted CD8+CD4-CCR7+CD45RA+ naive T cells. The CDR3 DNA sequence: TGCAGTGCCAAGGGGACAGCGAACACCGGGGAGCTGTTTTTT. The encoded protein is CSAKGTANTGELFF.